A single sample is the source of the 26 T cell receptor beta chains below, sequenced in a study of T cells after posttransplantation cyclophosphamide. Produced via immunoSEQ multiplex PCR; TCRdb's table is partial and in-frame only. The data contain 3,000 or so clones, 70% to 90% of them singletons. The sample was CD8+ T cells sorted from PBMCs. These receptors were obtained from a woman aged 45-60 years in good health and a related stem cell transplant donor.

The gene calls are TRBV5-1 and TRBJ2-3; 8 nucleotides match TRBD2. Trimming removed 4 bases from V and 0 bases from J; junction bases left unmatched: 10. The CDR3 consists of 17 residues. Germline loops: CDR1 SGHRS, CDR2 YFSETQ. CDR3 bases: TGCGCCAGCAGCCCACCGAGTAGCGGGGCTAGCACAGATACGCAGTATTTT. Translating it yields CASSPPSSGASTDTQYF. Using reference TRBV5-1 and TRBJ2-3 for the parts outside the CDR3, the full variable domain is KAGVTQTPRYLIKTRGQQVTLSCSPISGHRSVSWYQQTPGQGLQFLFEYFSETQRNKGNFPGRFSGRQFSNSRSEMNVSTLELGDSALYLCASSPPSSGASTDTQYFGPGTRLTVL.

This sequence joins TRBV6-1 and TRBJ1-3, with 7 bases aligning to TRBD1. V lost 3 bases, J lost 0 bases, and 5 bases stayed unmatched. In germline, CDR1 is MNHNS, CDR2 SASEGT. The CDR3 consists of 16 residues. In nucleotides, the CDR3 is TGTGCCAGCAGTGAGACAGGGTGGGGCTCTGGAAACACCATATATTTT. This translates into CASSETGWGSGNTIYF.

The rearrangement links TRBV5-4 to TRBJ1-6; possible D gene TRBD1, 5 bases. CDR1 and CDR2 from the germline V gene are SGHNT and YYREEE (reference sequence). This CDR3 is built from 17 residues. V was pared by 5 bases and J by 0 bases, with 15 bases between. The CDR3 region is CASSLSLGGSYNSPLHF. The CDR3 nucleotides read TGTGCCAGCAGTCTATCTCTCGGGGGCTCCTATAATTCACCCCTCCACTTT.

The chain links TRBV10-1 to TRBJ2-3; D gene uncertain. The V end lost 0 bases, the J end lost 2 bases, and 9 bases lay between the germline ends. The CDR3 loop spans 15 amino acids. Germline-derived CDR1 and CDR2 are WNHNN and SYGVQD (reference sequence). The CDR3 DNA follows: TGCGCCAGCAGTGAGTCGAGGCTAGACACAGATACGCAGTATTTT. Amino acids: CASSESRLDTDTQYF.

J is TRBJ1-1 and V is TRBV4-1; a weak D match, TRBD1 (5 bases). Trimming pared 3 bases from V and 5 bases from J, leaving 13 bases between. Germline values: CDR1 MGHRA, CDR2 YSYEKL. The CDR3 is made up of 14 amino acids. The CDR3 protein is CASSQMTVGTEAFF. The CDR3 DNA reads as TGCGCCAGCAGCCAGATGACAGTAGGGACTGAAGCTTTCTTT.

This clone was seen a few times. The chain uses TRBV2 and TRBJ1-2, with D possibly being TRBD1 (6 bases). The germline CDR1 and CDR2 sequences are SNHLY and FYNNEI. There are 12 residues in the CDR3. Trimming stripped 2 bases from V and 12 bases from J, with 13 bases between. In DNA, the CDR3 is TGTGCCAGCAGTGAATATTTACAGGGACACACCTTC. Its translation: CASSEYLQGHTF.

The chain employs TRBV4-1 and TRBJ2-2; 8 bases align to TRBD1. The CDR3 covers 15 residues. CDR1 is MGHRA, CDR2 YSYEKL, per germline. The V segment lost 1 base and the J segment 9 bases; nucleotides outside the gene matches: 7. In DNA, the CDR3 is TGCGCCAGCAGCCAAGTTTTCCAGGGGGCTTGGGAGCTGTTTTTT. Protein product: CASSQVFQGAWELFF.

CDR3 bases: TGTGCCAGCAGGGCTAGCGGCCAAGAGACCCAGTACTTC. This codes for CASRASGQETQYF. The gene calls are TRBV6-1 and TRBJ2-5, with 7 bases aligning to TRBD2. The CDR3 contains 13 residues. Germline assignment: CDR1 MNHNS and CDR2 SASEGT. The junction had 2 bases not matched to a gene; V was cut back by 6 bases and J by 1 base.

The V and J genes are TRBV5-5 and TRBJ1-5; a possible D gene is TRBD1 (5 bases). The CDR3 contains 14 residues. Per germline, CDR1 SGHKS and CDR2 YYEKEE (reference sequence). V shed 0 bases and J shed 3 bases, with 7 bases lying between them. CDR3 region: CASSLGQLNQPQHF. The DNA for the CDR3 is TGTGCCAGCAGCTTGGGACAGCTCAATCAGCCCCAGCATTTT.

V is TRBV13 and J is TRBJ1-1; 8 bases match TRBD1. The CDR3 is 15 residues long. V lost 4 bases and J lost 11; bases outside the gene matches: 15. CDR1 is PRHDT, CDR2 FYEKMQ, per germline (reference sequence). The CDR3 loop is CASSSRGMDRAGAFF. In nucleotides, the CDR3 is TGTGCCAGCAGCTCTAGAGGAATGGACAGGGCGGGTGCTTTCTTT.

J is TRBJ2-7 and V is TRBV10-1; possible D gene TRBD2, 6 bases. Between the trimmed V and J ends, which lost 6 bases and 2 bases, there was a span of 11 bases. The CDR3 has 13 amino acids. Germline CDR1 WNHNN, CDR2 SYGVQD (reference sequence). The CDR3 sequence: CASSSGDTYEQYF. Written as DNA, the CDR3 is TGCGCCAGCAGCTCGGGGGATACCTACGAGCAGTACTTC.

The J gene is TRBJ2-3, the V gene TRBV5-1, with 9 bases that match TRBD1. CDR1 is SGHRS, CDR2 YFSETQ, per germline. Unmatched junction bases numbered 6, after V lost 4 bases and J lost 6 bases. There are 14 residues in the CDR3. This chain's CDR3 is CASSPGQGRDTQYF. The DNA of the CDR3 is TGCGCCAGCAGCCCAGGACAGGGGAGGGATACGCAGTATTTT.

In regard to this clone: Additional DNA sequences in this sample encode the identical CDR3. The gene calls are TRBV5-1 and TRBJ1-1; maybe TRBD1 (5 bases). CDR3 size: 13 residues. V was trimmed by 4 bases and J by 4 bases, leaving 11 bases between them. CDR1 and CDR2 from the germline V gene are SGHRS and YFSETQ. CDR3 sequence: CASSLGGSTEAFF. CDR3 in DNA: TGCGCCAGCAGCCTCGGGGGAAGCACTGAAGCTTTCTTT.

This clone was seen once. V usage is TRBV9 and J usage is TRBJ2-3, with 9 positions matching TRBD2. This CDR3 contains 20 residues. With V trimmed by 0 bases and J by 6 bases, 20 bases remained unmatched. The V gene's germline CDR1 is SGDLS and CDR2 YYNGEE. CDR3 loop: CASSVASSGEPDWKSDTQYF. CDR3 in DNA: TGTGCCAGCAGCGTAGCCTCTAGCGGGGAGCCCGATTGGAAGTCCGATACGCAGTATTTT.

The sample holds a few counts of this clone. The chain links TRBV11-2 to TRBJ2-5, with 11 bases aligning to TRBD2. The CDR3 is 17 residues long. The V gene end was trimmed by 3 bases and the J gene end by 5 bases; junction bases not matched to a gene: 11. In germline, CDR1 is SGHAT, CDR2 FQNNGV. The CDR3 here is CASSFWGSGGARETQYF. CDR3 coding DNA: TGTGCCAGCAGCTTTTGGGGTAGCGGGGGGGCCAGGGAGACCCAGTACTTC.

DNA of the CDR3: TGTGCCAGCAGCGTAGGGACAGGCAGCACAGATACGCAGTATTTT. Its translation is CASSVGTGSTDTQYF. The chain couples TRBV9 to TRBJ2-3, with 7 bases identical to TRBD1. The CDR3 totals 15 residues. The V segment lost 0 bases and the J segment 0 bases; nucleotides outside the gene matches: 1. CDR1 is SGDLS and CDR2 is YYNGEE in the germline V gene.

This clone was found a few times. The chain joins TRBV6-5 to TRBJ1-2; TRBD1 matches 7 bases. V lost 2 bases, J lost 5 bases, and 5 bases stayed unmatched. Germline V gene data show CDR1 as MNHEY and CDR2 as SVGAGI. The CDR3 extends over 14 amino acids. DNA for the CDR3: TGTGCCAGCAGTTACGGGGCAGGGGGATATGGCTACACCTTC. Amino acid sequence: CASSYGAGGYGYTF.

This clone was observed a single time. V usage is TRBV11-2 and J usage is TRBJ2-7; possible D gene TRBD1, 6 bases. Germline V lookup: CDR1 SGHAT, CDR2 FQNNGV. The CDR3 extends over 17 amino acids. Trimming shortened V by 7 bases and J by 2 bases, and 24 bases separated the two germline ends. CDR3 nucleotide sequence: TGTGCCAGCACCCCTATATACCCCGCAGGGGCAGCCTACGAGCAGTACTTC. As protein: CASTPIYPAGAAYEQYF.

A word on this clone: This CDR3 is also generated by other DNA sequences in the sample. The chain recombines TRBV14 with TRBJ2-5, with D uncertain. This CDR3 comprises 14 residues. Germline CDR1 and CDR2: SGHDN and FVKESK. Trimming stripped 0 bases from V and 1 base from J, with 6 bases between. CDR3 DNA sequence: TGTGCCAGCAGCCAAGAAAGCATCCAAGAGACCCAGTACTTC. It encodes CASSQESIQETQYF.

The gene calls are TRBV5-6 and TRBJ2-1, with D possibly TRBD1 on 6 matching bases. The CDR3 consists of 13 residues. Germline CDR1 and CDR2: SGHDT and YYEEEE. V lost 4 bases to trimming and J lost 16 bases, with 21 bases between them. CDR3 in amino acids: CASSLLSGAPAFF. DNA of the CDR3: TGTGCCAGCAGCCTGCTTTCAGGGGCCCCCGCTTTCTTC.

The genes are TRBV5-1 and TRBJ2-5; 10 bases map to TRBD2. The CDR3 length is 20 residues. Looked up from germline, CDR1 is SGHRS and CDR2 is YFSETQ. V was clipped by 4 bases and J by 0 bases; unmatched bases: 18. The CDR3 here is CASSPAGIAGGGNHQETQYF. The CDR3 DNA follows: TGCGCCAGCAGCCCTGCGGGGATAGCGGGGGGCGGCAACCACCAAGAGACCCAGTACTTC. Using reference TRBV5-1 and TRBJ2-5 for the parts outside the CDR3, the full variable domain is KAGVTQTPRYLIKTRGQQVTLSCSPISGHRSVSWYQQTPGQGLQFLFEYFSETQRNKGNFPGRFSGRQFSNSRSEMNVSTLELGDSALYLCASSPAGIAGGGNHQETQYFGPGTRLLVL.

The rearrangement uses TRBV7-8 and TRBJ2-2; D unresolved. The V gene's germline CDR1 is SGHVS and CDR2 FQNEAQ. The CDR3 is 13 amino acids. V lost 6 bases and J lost 2, with 7 bases in between. This CDR3 is CASRRSNTGELFF. CDR3 DNA sequence: TGTGCCAGCAGGAGGAGCAACACCGGGGAGCTGTTTTTT.

The chain combines TRBV19 with TRBJ2-7, with 10 bases aligning to TRBD1. V was clipped by 6 bases and J by 2 bases; unmatched bases: 4. The CDR3 is 14 amino acids. Germline V gene data show CDR1 as LNHDA and CDR2 as SQIVND (reference sequence). The CDR3 region has the DNA TGTGCCAGTAGGGTGACAGGGGGCGCCTACGAGCAGTACTTC. This gives the protein CASRVTGGAYEQYF.

The chain has TRBV5-1 and TRBJ1-4, with D tentatively TRBD1 (5 bases). From germline, CDR1 is SGHRS and CDR2 YFSETQ. The CDR3 extends over 14 amino acids. V was clipped by 2 bases and J by 6 bases, with 11 bases between them. CDR3 in DNA: TGCGCCAGCAGCTTCGGGCAGGGTCATGAAAAACTGTTTTTT. It encodes CASSFGQGHEKLFF.

The CDR3 loop is CASSLPGGGADTQYF. Written as DNA, the CDR3 is TGTGCCAGCAGTTTACCGGGAGGGGGGGCAGATACGCAGTATTTT. The V call is TRBV27, the J call TRBJ2-3; 8 bases fit TRBD2. The CDR3 sequence is 15 residues long. The trim removed 2 bases at V and 4 bases at J, leaving 5 bases unmatched. The germline gives CDR1 MNHEY, CDR2 SMNVEV (reference sequence).

The chain uses TRBV11-3 and TRBJ2-1; 11 nucleotides match TRBD2. The CDR3 runs to 16 residues. V was pared by 7 bases and J by 0 bases, with 5 bases of the junction left unmatched. From germline, CDR1 is SGHNT and CDR2 YENEEA. CDR3 nucleotides: TGTGCCAGCAATCGACTAGCGGGGAGCTCCTACAATGAGCAGTTCTTC. It encodes CASNRLAGSSYNEQFF.